This is a list of T cell receptor beta chains from one sample in a study of neurological immune-mediated disorders. TCRdb ran MiXCR on the 5' RACE reads and lists one entry per CDR3 protein. The sample has tens of thousands of distinct CDR3 sequences; about 13% are singletons. Sequencing used PBMCs. Receptor source: a woman aged 55-70 years with HTLV-1-associated myelopathy (HAM/TSP). Both conserved end residues are part of each CDR3. A D gene is named only where the DNA matches it firmly. A clone size is listed for some rows: how often the clone was seen (once, few, many), or a class if it is expanded.

CDR3 length,clone size,V gene,D gene,J gene,CDR3 DNA,CDR3 protein
15,many,TRBV29-1,-,TRBJ2-7,TGCAGCGTTAGGAGTCCGGGACCGGCAATCTACGAGCAGTACTTC,CSVRSPGPAIYEQYF
16,many,TRBV20-1,TRBD2,TRBJ2-3,TGCAGTGCTGGGGGACTAACGGAAACTAGCACAGATACGCAGTATTTT,CSAGGLTETSTDTQYF
13,many,TRBV12-3/TRBV12-4,TRBD2,TRBJ2-4,TGTGCCAGCGGACTAGCGGTACAAAACATTCAGTACTTC,CASGLAVQNIQYF
15,many,TRBV5-1,TRBD1,TRBJ2-2,TGCGCCAGCAGCTACTCCGGGACAGACACCGGGGAGCTGTTTTTT,CASSYSGTDTGELFF
16,-,TRBV27,-,TRBJ1-2,TGTGCCAGCAGTTCCAGGGGCGGGGACGTTAGCTATGGCTACACCTTC,CASSSRGGDVSYGYTF
17,-,TRBV7-9,-,TRBJ2-3,TGTGCCAGCAGCTTAGATGGTTTCCCCGCATTACTCGATACGCAGTATTTT,CASSLDGFPALLDTQYF
15,few,TRBV7-2,TRBD2,TRBJ2-7,TGTGCCAGCAGCCTATATAGCGGGAGGCTCAACGAGCAGTACTTC,CASSLYSGRLNEQYF
13,many,TRBV5-1,-,TRBJ2-5,TGCGCCAGCAGCTTGTTCGGGGGAGAGACCCAGTACTTC,CASSLFGGETQYF
16,-,TRBV5-8,TRBD1,TRBJ1-5,TGTGCCAGTAGCCCAGGGGTGACAGGGGCAAATCAGCCCCAGCATTTT,CASSPGVTGANQPQHF
13,few,TRBV6-5,-,TRBJ2-2,TGTGCCAGCAGCGGGACTGATACCGGGGAGCTGTTTTTT,CASSGTDTGELFF
13,medium-sized,TRBV28,-,TRBJ2-1,TGTGCCAGCAGTTTAGACAACTACAATGAGCAGTTCTTC,CASSLDNYNEQFF
15,few,TRBV19,-,TRBJ1-2,TGTGCCAGTAGTATAGATCTGGCAGGGTGGAGTGGCTACACCTTC,CASSIDLAGWSGYTF
15,-,TRBV4-1,TRBD1,TRBJ1-1,TGCGCCAGCAGCCAAGGGGACAGGGTGAACACTGAAGCTTTCTTT,CASSQGDRVNTEAFF
14,many,TRBV7-2,-,TRBJ1-3,TGTGCCAGCAGCTTAAGGGGATACGGAAACACCATATATTTT,CASSLRGYGNTIYF
16,-,TRBV5-1,-,TRBJ1-4,TGCGCCAGCAGCCCTGGGTGGGCAGCAACTAATGAAAAACTGTTTTTT,CASSPGWAATNEKLFF
14,many,TRBV20-1,TRBD2,TRBJ2-1,TGCAGTGCCGCCGGACTAGGGAGTGGGAATGAGCAGTTCTTC,CSAAGLGSGNEQFF
15,many,TRBV27,-,TRBJ1-5,TGTGCCAGCAGCATAGGACGGTTCCCCCACATGGCCCAGCATTTT,CASSIGRFPHMAQHF
13,many,TRBV20-1,TRBD2,TRBJ2-2,TGCAGTGCTAGCCCGGGGGGCACCGGGGAGCTGTTTTTT,CSASPGGTGELFF
15,many,TRBV5-1,-,TRBJ2-2,TGCGCCAGCAGCTCGCTCCGGGGCAACACCGGGGAGCTGTTTTTT,CASSSLRGNTGELFF
12,-,TRBV29-1,TRBD1,TRBJ2-5,TGCAGCGGGACAGGGGAGAGGGAGACCCAGTACTTC,CSGTGERETQYF
14,many,TRBV5-1,TRBD2,TRBJ2-7,TGCGCCAGCAGCCAAACTAGCGGGAGCGTCGAGCAGTACTTC,CASSQTSGSVEQYF
13,many,TRBV20-1,-,TRBJ2-1,TGCAGTGCTAGTTTACAGGGTGGCAATGAGCAGTTCTTC,CSASLQGGNEQFF
17,many,TRBV3-1,TRBD2,TRBJ2-3,TGTGCCAGCAGCCAAGTTGGCGGGAGGGCCTTTTTCAATACGCAGTATTTT,CASSQVGGRAFFNTQYF
16,many,TRBV14,-,TRBJ1-3,TGTGCCAGCAGCCCATTAGGGCCACCCTCTGGAAACACCATATATTTT,CASSPLGPPSGNTIYF